In its sample, the clone carrying this T cell receptor (beta chain) was seen many times. This CDR3 has 16 amino acids. Germline CDR1 SGHAT, CDR2 FQNNGV. J was trimmed by 6 bases and V by 0 bases; bases with no gene match: 4. These data originate in a study of T-cell reconstitution after alpha-beta-depleted transplantation in children. Preparation of the TCRbeta library used unique molecular identifiers. TCRdb redid the calling of the PCR reads with MiXCR, one entry per CDR3 protein. The sample has hundreds of thousands of distinct CDR3 sequences, more than 8% seen once. The starting material was PBMCs from the stem cell graft donor, obtained from the stem cell graft. The chain is built from TRBV11-2 and TRBJ2-1; the match to TRBD2 covers 11 bases. This receptor was obtained from a human donor who donated a stem cell graft to a child with SCID. The CDR3 DNA follows: TGTGCCAGCAGCTTAGAGGTAGCGGGGGGGCTCAATGAGCAGTTCTTC. Encoded protein: CASSLEVAGGLNEQFF.